The rows below give T cell receptor beta chains drawn from one sample of a study of blood T cells in healthy people across ages. A single record per CDR3 protein comes from TCRdb applying MiXCR to the 5' RACE reads. The sample includes roughly 680,000 distinct CDR3 sequences, under 65% of them seen just once. The sequencing sample was made of blood. The receptors were gathered from a woman of 80 years or more in good health. CDR3s include the opening cysteine and the closing phenylalanine or tryptophan. The order of the fields is clone size, V gene, J gene, D gene, CDR3 DNA, CDR3 protein. D genes are given only for firm matches. Some rows have no size entry. The others give once, few or many, or a class for an expanded clone.

few	TRBV5-1	TRBJ2-3	TRBD2	TGCGCCAGCAGCATAACACTAGCGGGCACAGATACGCAGTATTTT	CASSITLAGTDTQYF
-	TRBV29-1	TRBJ1-2	-	TGCAGCGTTGACCATGGCTACACCTTC	CSVDHGYTF
many	TRBV2	TRBJ2-7	-	TGTGCCAGCAGTCCCACGGCCGAGCAGTACTTC	CASSPTAEQYF
many	TRBV5-1	TRBJ2-1	-	TGCGCCAGCAGCTTGGGAGGGCATAGCTCCTACAATGAGCAGTTCTTC	CASSLGGHSSYNEQFF
many	TRBV4-1	TRBJ2-1	-	TGCGCCAGCAGCCAAGCATCCTTCGGGAATGAGCAGTTCTTC	CASSQASFGNEQFF
many	TRBV12-3/TRBV12-4	TRBJ1-5	-	TGTGCCAGCAGCCCTGACCACAATCAGCCCCAGCATTTT	CASSPDHNQPQHF
-	TRBV20-1	TRBJ2-7	-	TGCAGTGCTAGACGAGGGCGGGGGCGTTCCGAGCAGTACTTC	CSARRGRGRSEQYF
-	TRBV6-2/TRBV6-3	TRBJ2-5	-	TGTGCCAGCATCCGAGCGGGCGTGACACACCAAGAGACCCAGTACTTC	CASIRAGVTHQETQYF
-	TRBV7-9	TRBJ2-3	-	TGTGCCAGCAATCACAGGGATGCAGATACGCAGTATTTT	CASNHRDADTQYF
few	TRBV7-3	TRBJ1-1	-	TGTGCCAGCAGCGTCCACCGGAACACTGAAGCTTTCTTT	CASSVHRNTEAFF
-	TRBV20-1	TRBJ2-1	TRBD2	TGCAGTGCGATTAGGACTAGCGGGAGGGTGAGTTTTTTCTACAATGAGCGGTTCTTC	CSAIRTSGRVSFFYNERFF
-	TRBV20-1	TRBJ2-7	-	TGCAGTGCTAATGGGGTTTCGAACTCCTACGAGCAGTACTTC	CSANGVSNSYEQYF
many	TRBV5-1	TRBJ2-1	-	TGCGCCAGCAGCTTGGCAGGCGTCTCCTACAATGAGCAGTTCTTC	CASSLAGVSYNEQFF
-	TRBV27	TRBJ1-1	-	TGTGCCAGCAGCTCCCTGCGGGGGAACACTGTAGCTTTCTTT	CASSSLRGNTVAFF
-	TRBV10-3	TRBJ2-3	TRBD1	TGTGCCATTGGGACAGCCGATACGCAGTATTTT	CAIGTADTQYF
-	TRBV20-1	TRBJ2-3	-	TGCAGTGCAGAACGTAGTTTTGATACGCAGTATTTT	CSAERSFDTQYF
many	TRBV6-6	TRBJ2-3	-	TGTGCCAGCAGTTACGTGGGAGCAACAGATACGCAGTATTTT	CASSYVGATDTQYF
many	TRBV28	TRBJ2-1	-	TGTGCCAGCAGTGAGTATCGGGAGCAGTTCTTC	CASSEYREQFF
-	TRBV25-1	TRBJ2-1	TRBD1	TGTGCCAGCAGTGCGACAGGGAGTGTCCCCTCCTACAATGAGCAGTTCTTC	CASSATGSVPSYNEQFF
many	TRBV27	TRBJ1-1	-	TGTGCCAGCAGTTTACCGCACCCTCCATCCCTTCTCACTGAAGCTTTCTTT	CASSLPHPPSLLTEAFF
many	TRBV5-1	TRBJ2-3	TRBD2	TGCGCCAGCAGCCCCGGGGGGGCCCTAGATACGCAGTATTTT	CASSPGGALDTQYF
-	TRBV7-2	TRBJ2-7	TRBD2	TGTGCCAGCAGCTCGAGACTAGCGGGAATATGGGATGAGCAGTACTTC	CASSSRLAGIWDEQYF
-	TRBV12-3/TRBV12-4	TRBJ1-1	-	TGTGCCAGCAGTTCGGGCAGGCCGGCCGCCACTGAAGCTTTCTTT	CASSSGRPAATEAFF
many	TRBV7-7	TRBJ2-1	-	TGTGCCAGCAGCTTAGCCGGGACGCGCAATGAGCAGTTCTTC	CASSLAGTRNEQFF
-	TRBV13	TRBJ1-2	TRBD1	TGTGCCAGCTGCTTAGCGGGACAGTCGCCCTATGGCTACACCTTC	CASCLAGQSPYGYTF
-	TRBV5-1	TRBJ2-7	TRBD2	TGCGCCAGCAGCTTGGTAGCTAGCGGGAGTACCAATGAGCAGTACTTC	CASSLVASGSTNEQYF
few	TRBV2	TRBJ2-7	TRBD1	TGTGCCAGCAGGCCCGACAGGGAATCCTACGAGCAGTACTTC	CASRPDRESYEQYF
few	TRBV20-1	TRBJ1-3	TRBD1	TGCAGTGCGGCGCAGGACAGGGGTTACGGAAACACCATATATTTT	CSAAQDRGYGNTIYF
many	TRBV29-1	TRBJ2-1	-	TGCAGCGTTGAAGATCTTCTGAAAACGCACAATGAGCAGTTCTTC	CSVEDLLKTHNEQFF
-	TRBV20-1	TRBJ1-5	-	TGCAGTGCTTCATCCTACAATCAGCCCCAGCATTTT	CSASSYNQPQHF
once	TRBV20-1	TRBJ2-7	TRBD2	TGCAGTGCTAGGCGTAGCGGGCTCTACGAGCAGTACTTC	CSARRSGLYEQYF
-	TRBV5-1	TRBJ2-2	TRBD1	TGCGCCAGCAGCTGGGGGACAGCGATAAACACCGGGGAGCTGTTTTTT	CASSWGTAINTGELFF
many	TRBV7-6	TRBJ2-3	-	TGTGCCAGCAGCGTGAAGGGAGATACGCAGTATTTT	CASSVKGDTQYF
many	TRBV7-2	TRBJ2-3	-	TGTGCCAGCGCCACGGTTGAGGGCGATACGCAGTATTTT	CASATVEGDTQYF
-	TRBV6-6	TRBJ2-5	-	TGTGCCAGCAGTTACGGCAGCTTCCAAGAGACCCAGTACTTC	CASSYGSFQETQYF
many	TRBV15	TRBJ2-3	TRBD2	TGTGCCACCAGCAGCCCACTAGCGGGGACAGATACGCAGTATTTT	CATSSPLAGTDTQYF
many	TRBV6-4	TRBJ2-5	TRBD2	TGTGCCAGCAGTGACATCATCGGGACTAGAATTAGGGAGACCCAGTACTTC	CASSDIIGTRIRETQYF
once	TRBV15	TRBJ2-3	-	TGTGCCACCAGCAGAGGTGTGACAGTAAGCACAGATACGCAGTATTTT	CATSRGVTVSTDTQYF
-	TRBV20-1	TRBJ2-5	-	TGCAGTGCTAGACACTCGCAGACCCAGTACTTC	CSARHSQTQYF
-	TRBV12-3/TRBV12-4	TRBJ2-3	TRBD2	TGTGCCAGCCAGGCTAGCGGGAGCGCAGATACGCAGTATTTT	CASQASGSADTQYF
-	TRBV7-9	TRBJ2-2	-	TGTGCCAGCAGAATGGGACAATTCTACACCGGGGAGCTGTTTTTT	CASRMGQFYTGELFF
-	TRBV29-1	TRBJ2-3	TRBD1	TGCAGCGTTACCGATGACAGGGGGCGTGCAGATGCGCAGTATTTT	CSVTDDRGRADAQYF
-	TRBV20-1	TRBJ2-1	TRBD2	TGCAGTGCTGCCCGCCTAGCGGGGACGGATTATGAGCAGTTCTTC	CSAARLAGTDYEQFF
many	TRBV11-1	TRBJ2-6	-	TGTGCCAGCAGCTTAGCGTGGGGGACTGGGGCCAACGTCCTGACTTTC	CASSLAWGTGANVLTF
-	TRBV4-2	TRBJ2-7	-	TGTGCCAGCAGCCGACGAGAGGACAATGAGCAGTACTTC	CASSRREDNEQYF
few	TRBV10-3	TRBJ2-7	-	TGTGCCATCAGTGAGTCGGGCGGCTCCTACGAGCAGTACTTC	CAISESGGSYEQYF
-	TRBV5-1	TRBJ2-7	-	TGCGCCAGCAGCAGGCGACGGGGGGCCAGCTCCTACGAGCAGTACTTC	CASSRRRGASSYEQYF
many	TRBV9	TRBJ2-1	-	TGTGCCAGCAGCGTAATGGCTAGTTCCTACAATGAGCAGTTCTTC	CASSVMASSYNEQFF
-	TRBV5-1	TRBJ2-1	-	TGCGCCAGCAGCTTGGCCGGCTACGCCGCGGACTACTTTTACAATGAGCAGTTCTTC	CASSLAGYAADYFYNEQFF
-	TRBV6-2/TRBV6-3	TRBJ2-7	TRBD1	TGTGCCAGCAAAAAGTTCGACAGGGGCCCTTACTACGAGCAGTACTTC	CASKKFDRGPYYEQYF
-	TRBV3-1	TRBJ2-3	-	TGTGCCAGCAGCCCCAACTTGGGGTTAGGGGGGAAGGGAGATACGCAGTATTTT	CASSPNLGLGGKGDTQYF
-	TRBV27	TRBJ1-2	-	TGTGCCAGCAGTTTAACCGGGAAGCGAGGTTGGGACTATGGCTACACCTTC	CASSLTGKRGWDYGYTF
-	TRBV2	TRBJ2-1	TRBD1	TGTGCCAGCAGTGAAAGTAGGGGACAGGGGTGGAATGAGCAGTTCTTC	CASSESRGQGWNEQFF
-	TRBV7-8	TRBJ2-5	TRBD2	TGTGCCAGCAGCTTAGTCAGGGCGGGAGGGCCGGTTGAGCAGTACTTC	CASSLVRAGGPVEQYF
-	TRBV20-1	TRBJ1-2	-	TGCAGTGCTAGAGATCTGGGTTTCGGCAACACCTTC	CSARDLGFGNTF
many	TRBV27	TRBJ2-4	-	TGTGCCAGCAGTCCCTCCCGACTACTAGCCAAAAACATTCAGTACTTC	CASSPSRLLAKNIQYF
-	TRBV2	TRBJ2-1	-	TGTGCCAGCAGAAAGGGGATTATGAATGAGCAGTTCTTC	CASRKGIMNEQFF